This record looks at one T cell receptor (beta chain) sequence and its context. This clonotype was counted only a few times. It lacks a known antigen. No much larger clone exists at a distance of one base, and base qualities are not known. The library was made by 5' RACE. TCRdb names Illumina HiSeq 2500 as the instrument used. A second PCR of roughly 7 to 11 cycles was performed with a sample-barcoded 5' primer and a J-beta primer mix. A unique molecular identifier was introduced onto each TCR beta cDNA molecule by a template-switch 5' adaptor carrying 12 random nucleotides. At least 3 million CDR3-containing paired-end reads were obtained from each sample. First-strand cDNA was synthesized from all RNA with the Mint cDNA synthesis kit, primed by a TRBC-specific oligonucleotide. Following uracil-DNA glycosylase treatment, a first 18-cycle PCR with universal primers M1SS and BC2_uni_R was performed on all cDNA. The original methods were these. For normalization, 1 million high-quality reads were randomly selected from each sample, with every read carrying a distinct molecular identifier. Reads with shared molecular identifiers were discarded instead of being binned into consensus sequences. CDR3 identification, clonotype clustering and error correction used MiTCR with a Q25 quality threshold and the strictest error-elimination algorithm. A nonparametric unseen species model with Euler transformation was used to estimate lower-bound total TCR beta diversity. TCRdb itself trimmed the public reads at Q25 with fastp, ran MiXCR and retained productive beta chains. Merged by CDR3 protein, the rows form single entries marked with the most common genes and DNA. The V and J calls shown here were made by TCRdb, not taken from the authors' results. The sample table lists about 400,000 distinct CDR3 sequences, 50% to 60% of them with a count of one. The ten biggest clones cover 51% of the sample.

This sample was taken from a study of blood T cells in healthy people across ages (dated by TCRdb to 2014 to 2015). At the level of the whole study: In model experiments, template switching captured roughly one uniquely barcoded TCR beta cDNA molecule for every two T cells. Two additional independent replicas of 1 million unique cDNA reads from the same blood draw were analyzed for two donors (one aged 18 to 29 and one aged 80 or older). Using deep sequencing normalized with unique cDNA molecular identifiers, the study measured how TCR beta repertoire diversity changes with age. To avoid experimental bias, donors of different ages were distributed randomly across sequencing lanes. Four age groups were formed from the donors: young (average 16 years), middle-aged (approximately 42), aged (about 62) and long-lived (about 80). Study-level results and caveats: Observed TCR beta diversity per million T cells fell roughly linearly with age, and a significant reduction was already apparent by age about 38. Compared with the aged group, the long-lived group had more naive CD4+ T cells, fewer expanded clones and increased TCR diversity, suggesting age selection. Because profiling used bulk unsorted PBMCs, naive and antigen-experienced compartments could not be compared conclusively. Observed TCR beta diversity correlated strongly with the percentage of naive T cells measured by flow cytometry. Because the CMV infection status of the donors was unknown, age-related changes in expanded clonotypes may potentially have been confounded. Estimates of total diversity from one million sequenced T cells were regarded as lower bounds and underestimates.

V is shortened by 2 bases, J by 5 bases, and the region joining them spans 5 bases. CDR1 is given as ENHRY and CDR2 as SYGVKD, both from the germline V gene. The CDR3 numbers 12 residues from cysteine through phenylalanine. Only CDR3 DNA remains: 36 bases, in frame from the first base. The donors were about 40 Caucasian individuals from Russia, aged about 6 to 95 years, who were systemically healthy. Approximately 10 milliliters of peripheral blood were collected from each donor into EDTA-treated Vacutainer tubes. Ficoll-Paque density-gradient centrifugation was used to isolate PBMCs, with at least 6 million obtained per sample. Total RNA, at least 5 micrograms per sample, was extracted from PBMCs with Trizol reagent. The percentages of naive CD45RAhigh/CD27high T cells were determined by flow cytometry on a PBMC aliquot from every donor.

The sequencing sample was made of blood. This sequence was found in a man between 60 and 75 years old in good health. Here the chain combines TRBV10-3 and TRBJ2-3, with the D segment identity uncertain. The CDR3 reads as follows: CAISETEDTQYF. The DNA sequence follows: TGTGCCATCAGTGAGACCGAAGATACGCAGTATTTT.